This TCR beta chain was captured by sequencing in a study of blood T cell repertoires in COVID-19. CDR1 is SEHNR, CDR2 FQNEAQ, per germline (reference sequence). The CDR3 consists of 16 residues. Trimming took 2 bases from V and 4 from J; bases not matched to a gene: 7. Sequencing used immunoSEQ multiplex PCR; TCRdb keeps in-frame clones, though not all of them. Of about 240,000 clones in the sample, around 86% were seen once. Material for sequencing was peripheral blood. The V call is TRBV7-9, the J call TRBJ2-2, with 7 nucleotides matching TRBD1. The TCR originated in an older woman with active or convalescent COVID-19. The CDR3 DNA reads TGTGCCAGCAGCTTATATACTTACAGGGGCACCGGGGAGCTGTTTTTT. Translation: CASSLYTYRGTGELFF.